A selection of T cell receptor beta chains follows, all from one sample in a study of control samples from healthy donors and cancer patients. Produced via immunoSEQ multiplex PCR; TCRdb's table is partial and in-frame only. The sample contains about 83,000 clones, around 91% of which appear only once. Input material: blood. These receptor sequences come from a man in his thirties or forties in good health. Each CDR3 is given with its conserved first and last residue. Clone sizes are given selectively: once, few, many, or a class where the clone is expanded.

CDR3aa: CASSLAGWETQYF; abundance: -; j_gene: TRBJ2-5; v_gene: TRBV14; len: 13
CDR3aa: CAWSVSGTYPGSYEQYF; abundance: -; j_gene: TRBJ2-7; v_gene: TRBV30; len: 17
CDR3aa: CASSQGGIQYF; abundance: -; j_gene: TRBJ2-4; v_gene: TRBV4-1; len: 11
CDR3aa: CASSLRGGRNSSYEQYF; abundance: -; j_gene: TRBJ2-7; v_gene: TRBV11-2; len: 17
CDR3aa: CASSVAAGGPETQYF; abundance: -; j_gene: TRBJ2-5; v_gene: TRBV9; len: 15
CDR3aa: CASSLNRGQETQYF; abundance: -; j_gene: TRBJ2-5; v_gene: TRBV5-1; len: 14
CDR3aa: CASSTGRLDIQYF; abundance: -; j_gene: TRBJ2-4; v_gene: TRBV6-2/TRBV6-3; len: 13
CDR3aa: CASSLGRSGLGGYGYTF; abundance: -; j_gene: TRBJ1-2; v_gene: TRBV13; len: 17
CDR3aa: CASSEKPVYGYTF; abundance: -; j_gene: TRBJ1-2; v_gene: TRBV6-1; len: 13
CDR3aa: CASSLYSGRAGETQYF; abundance: -; j_gene: TRBJ2-5; v_gene: TRBV5-6; len: 16
CDR3aa: CASSQEGGSSYNSPLHF; abundance: -; j_gene: TRBJ1-6; v_gene: TRBV14; len: 17
CDR3aa: CASSPLRAGDFEETQYF; abundance: -; j_gene: TRBJ2-5; v_gene: TRBV18; len: 17
CDR3aa: CASSLASSMQETQYF; abundance: -; j_gene: TRBJ2-5; v_gene: TRBV7-9; len: 15
CDR3aa: CASSLAHGSDTQYF; abundance: once; j_gene: TRBJ2-3; v_gene: TRBV5-4; len: 14
CDR3aa: CASSLLASGYNEQFF; abundance: -; j_gene: TRBJ2-1; v_gene: TRBV7-9; len: 15
CDR3aa: CASSQDRGVAGGTEQFF; abundance: once; j_gene: TRBJ2-1; v_gene: TRBV4-1; len: 17